The clone carrying this TCR beta chain was counted ten times or more. V lost 4 bases and J 0 bases, leaving 14 bases between the germline ends. The CDR3 spans 16 residues. Germline lookup yields CDR1 SEHNR and CDR2 FQNEAQ (reference sequence). The sample comes from a study of T cells in Graves' hyperthyroidism and ophthalmopathy. The TCR beta CDR3 regions underwent amplification using RNA transcripts as the source. With the HTBI primer set, the TCR CDR3 went through a first round of RT-PCR. TCRdb fed the multiplex PCR reads into MiXCR, producing one record per CDR3 protein. Among hundreds of thousands of distinct CDR3 sequences, 15% to 20% were seen once, and the ten largest hold 44%.

The chain joins TRBV7-9 to TRBJ2-3; no firm D call. Sequenced material: blood. This clonotype originated in a man between 35 and 55 years old with Graves' hyperthyroidism. This CDR3 reads CASSSSRASSTDTQYF. In nucleotides, the CDR3 is TGTGCCAGCAGCTCCTCAAGGGCCTCTAGCACAGATACGCAGTATTTT.